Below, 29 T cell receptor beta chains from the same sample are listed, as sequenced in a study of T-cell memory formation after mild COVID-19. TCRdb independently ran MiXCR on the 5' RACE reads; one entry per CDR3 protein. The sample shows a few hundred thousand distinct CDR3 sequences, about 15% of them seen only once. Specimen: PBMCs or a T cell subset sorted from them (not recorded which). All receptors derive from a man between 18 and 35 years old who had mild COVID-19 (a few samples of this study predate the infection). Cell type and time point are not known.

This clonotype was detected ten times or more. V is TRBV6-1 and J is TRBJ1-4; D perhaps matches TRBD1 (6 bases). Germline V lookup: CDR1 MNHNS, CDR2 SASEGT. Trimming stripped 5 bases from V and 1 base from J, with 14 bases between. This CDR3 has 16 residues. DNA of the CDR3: TGTGCCAGCAGTCGCGAGACAGGAGGAACTAATGAAAAACTGTTTTTT. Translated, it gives CASSRETGGTNEKLFF.

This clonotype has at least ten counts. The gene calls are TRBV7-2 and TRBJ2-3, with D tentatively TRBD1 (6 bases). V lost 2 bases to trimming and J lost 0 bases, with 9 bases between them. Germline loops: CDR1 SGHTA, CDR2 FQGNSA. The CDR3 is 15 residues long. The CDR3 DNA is TGTGCCAGCAGCTTACGTCAGGGGAGCACAGATACGCAGTATTTT. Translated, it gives CASSLRQGSTDTQYF.

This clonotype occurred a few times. The CDR3 region is CASSAIGTGSSEQFF. DNA of the CDR3: TGTGCCAGCAGTGCTATAGGGACAGGGAGTAGTGAGCAGTTCTTC. The rearrangement links TRBV6-1 to TRBJ2-1; TRBD1 matches 9 bases. The V gene's germline CDR1 is MNHNS and CDR2 SASEGT. The CDR3 contains 15 residues. After removal of 4 bases from V and 9 bases from J, the junction contained 10 bases not matched to a gene.

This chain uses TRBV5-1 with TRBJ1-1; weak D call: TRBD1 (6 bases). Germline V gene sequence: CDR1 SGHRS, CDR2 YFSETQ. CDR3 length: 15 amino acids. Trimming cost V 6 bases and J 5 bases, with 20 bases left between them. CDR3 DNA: TGCGCCAGCAACTACGGGACACTACTAGGGACTGAAGCTTTCTTT. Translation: CASNYGTLLGTEAFF.

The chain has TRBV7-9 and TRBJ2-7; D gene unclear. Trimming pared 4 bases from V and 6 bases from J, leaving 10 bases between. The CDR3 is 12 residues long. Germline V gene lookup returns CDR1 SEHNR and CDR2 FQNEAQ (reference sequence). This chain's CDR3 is CASSSDNCEQYV. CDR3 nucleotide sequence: TGTGCCAGCAGCTCCGACAACTGCGAGCAGTACGTC.

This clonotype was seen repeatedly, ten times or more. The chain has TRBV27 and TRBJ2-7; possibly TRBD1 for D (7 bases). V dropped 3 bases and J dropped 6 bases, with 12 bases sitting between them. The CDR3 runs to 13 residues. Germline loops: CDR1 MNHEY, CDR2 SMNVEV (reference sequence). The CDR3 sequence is CASSLEGAREQYF. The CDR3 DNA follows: TGTGCCAGCAGTTTGGAGGGGGCCCGCGAGCAGTACTTC.

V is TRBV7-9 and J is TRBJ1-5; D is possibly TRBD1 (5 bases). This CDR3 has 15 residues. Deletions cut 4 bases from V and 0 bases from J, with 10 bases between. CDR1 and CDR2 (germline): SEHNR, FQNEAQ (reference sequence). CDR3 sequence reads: CASSWDGYSNQPQHF. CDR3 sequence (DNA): TGTGCCAGCAGCTGGGACGGGTATAGCAATCAGCCCCAGCATTTT.

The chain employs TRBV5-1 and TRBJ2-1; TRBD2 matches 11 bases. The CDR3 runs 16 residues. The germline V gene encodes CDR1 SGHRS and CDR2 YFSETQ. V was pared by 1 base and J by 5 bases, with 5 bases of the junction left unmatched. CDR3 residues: CASSLRVAGGNNEQFF. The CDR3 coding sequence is TGCGCCAGCAGCTTGAGAGTAGCGGGGGGGAACAATGAGCAGTTCTTC.

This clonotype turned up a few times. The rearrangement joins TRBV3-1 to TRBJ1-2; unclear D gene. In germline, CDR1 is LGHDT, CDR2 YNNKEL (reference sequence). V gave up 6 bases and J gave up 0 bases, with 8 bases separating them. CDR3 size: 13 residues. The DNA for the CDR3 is TGTGCCAGCAGGGGCGGAACTAACTATGGCTACACCTTC. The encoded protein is CASRGGTNYGYTF.

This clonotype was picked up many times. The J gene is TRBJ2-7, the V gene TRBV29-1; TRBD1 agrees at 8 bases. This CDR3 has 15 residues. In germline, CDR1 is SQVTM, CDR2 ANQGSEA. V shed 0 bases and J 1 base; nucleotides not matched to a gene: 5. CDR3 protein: CSVEDQDRVSYEQYF. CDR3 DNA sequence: TGCAGCGTTGAAGATCAGGACAGGGTATCCTACGAGCAGTACTTC.

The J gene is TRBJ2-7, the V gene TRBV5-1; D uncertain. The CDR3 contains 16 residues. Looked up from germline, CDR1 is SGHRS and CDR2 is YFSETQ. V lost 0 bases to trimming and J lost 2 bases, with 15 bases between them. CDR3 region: CASSLVLGDHPYEQYV. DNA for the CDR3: TGCGCCAGCAGCTTGGTTCTGGGCGACCACCCCTACGAGCAGTACGTC.

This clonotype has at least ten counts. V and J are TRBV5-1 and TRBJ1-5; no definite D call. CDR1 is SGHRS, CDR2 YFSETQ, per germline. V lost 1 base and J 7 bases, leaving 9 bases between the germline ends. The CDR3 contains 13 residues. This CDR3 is CASSLIGNQPQHF. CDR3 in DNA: TGCGCCAGCAGCTTGATAGGGAACCAGCCCCAGCATTTT.

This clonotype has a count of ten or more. DNA of the CDR3: TGCGCCAGCAGGTCCCCGGGACTAGCGGGCAATGAGCAGTTCTTC. It encodes CASRSPGLAGNEQFF. The chain employs TRBV4-1 and TRBJ2-1, with 12 bases lining up with TRBD2. V gave up 6 bases and J gave up 6 bases; unmatched junction bases: 6. Germline-derived CDR1 and CDR2 are MGHRA and YSYEKL. This CDR3 is 15 amino acids long.

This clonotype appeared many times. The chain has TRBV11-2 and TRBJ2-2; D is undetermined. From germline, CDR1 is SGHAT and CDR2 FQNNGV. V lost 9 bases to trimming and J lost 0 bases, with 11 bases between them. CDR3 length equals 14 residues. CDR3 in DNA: TGTGCCAGACAGAGACTCGCGAACACCGGGGAGCTGTTTTTT. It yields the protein CARQRLANTGELFF.

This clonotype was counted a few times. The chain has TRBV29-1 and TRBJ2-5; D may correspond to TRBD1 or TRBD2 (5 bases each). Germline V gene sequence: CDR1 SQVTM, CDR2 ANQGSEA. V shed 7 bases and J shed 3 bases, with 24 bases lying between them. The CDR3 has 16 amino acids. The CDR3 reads CSGRGAQQRKKETQYF. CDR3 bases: TGCAGCGGCCGGGGCGCACAGCAACGGAAAAAAGAGACCCAGTACTTC.

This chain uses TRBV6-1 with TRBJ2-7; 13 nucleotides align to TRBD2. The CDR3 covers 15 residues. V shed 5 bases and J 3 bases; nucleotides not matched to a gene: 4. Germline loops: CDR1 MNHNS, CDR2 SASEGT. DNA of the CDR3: TGTGCCAGCAGTTGGACTAGCGGGGGAAACTACGAGCAGTACGTC. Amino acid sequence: CASSWTSGGNYEQYV.

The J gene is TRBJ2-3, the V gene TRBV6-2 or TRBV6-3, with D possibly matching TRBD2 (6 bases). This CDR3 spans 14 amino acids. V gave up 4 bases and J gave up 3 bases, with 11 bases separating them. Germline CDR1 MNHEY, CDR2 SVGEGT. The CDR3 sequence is CASSWQLATDTQYF. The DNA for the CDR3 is TGTGCCAGCAGTTGGCAACTAGCTACAGATACGCAGTATTTT.

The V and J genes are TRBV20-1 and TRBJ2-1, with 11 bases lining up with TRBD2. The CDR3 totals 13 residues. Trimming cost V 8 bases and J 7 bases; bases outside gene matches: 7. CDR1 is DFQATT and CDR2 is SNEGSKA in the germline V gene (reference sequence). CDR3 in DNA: TGCAGTACACCGGGACTAGCGGCGAATGAGCAGTTCTTC. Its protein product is CSTPGLAANEQFF.

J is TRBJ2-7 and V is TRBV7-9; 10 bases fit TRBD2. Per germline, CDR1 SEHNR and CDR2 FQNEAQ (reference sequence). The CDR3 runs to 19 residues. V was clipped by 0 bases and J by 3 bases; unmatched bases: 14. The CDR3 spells CASSLAPILAGVLDYEQYF. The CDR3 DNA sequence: TGTGCCAGCAGCTTAGCGCCTATCCTAGCGGGGGTCCTCGACTACGAGCAGTACTTC.

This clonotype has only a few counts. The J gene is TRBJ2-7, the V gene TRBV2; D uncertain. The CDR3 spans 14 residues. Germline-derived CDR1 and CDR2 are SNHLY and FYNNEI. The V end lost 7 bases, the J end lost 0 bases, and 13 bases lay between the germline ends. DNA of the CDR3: TGTGCCAGCACCCTCCGTTTCCTCTCCTACGAGCAGTACGTC. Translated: CASTLRFLSYEQYV.

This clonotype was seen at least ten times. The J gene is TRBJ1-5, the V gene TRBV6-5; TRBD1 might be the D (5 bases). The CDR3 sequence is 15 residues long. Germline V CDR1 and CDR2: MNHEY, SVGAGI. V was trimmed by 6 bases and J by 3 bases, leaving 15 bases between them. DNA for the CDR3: TGTGCCAGCAGACCCCCGGGGGGAGCCAATCAGCCCCAGCATTTT. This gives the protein CASRPPGGANQPQHF.

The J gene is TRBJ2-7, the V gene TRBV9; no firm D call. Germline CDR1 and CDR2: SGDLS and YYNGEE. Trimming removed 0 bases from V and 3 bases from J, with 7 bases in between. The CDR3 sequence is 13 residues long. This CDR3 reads CASSVAVSYEQYF. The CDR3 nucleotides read TGTGCCAGCAGCGTAGCTGTCAGCTACGAGCAGTACTTC.

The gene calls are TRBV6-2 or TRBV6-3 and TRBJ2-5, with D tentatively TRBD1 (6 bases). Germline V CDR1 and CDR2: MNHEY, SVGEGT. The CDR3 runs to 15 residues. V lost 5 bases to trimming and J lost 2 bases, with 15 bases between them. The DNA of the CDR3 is TGTGCCAGCAGTCGGTTGACAGGAGGTCAAGAGACCCAGTACTTC. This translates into CASSRLTGGQETQYF.

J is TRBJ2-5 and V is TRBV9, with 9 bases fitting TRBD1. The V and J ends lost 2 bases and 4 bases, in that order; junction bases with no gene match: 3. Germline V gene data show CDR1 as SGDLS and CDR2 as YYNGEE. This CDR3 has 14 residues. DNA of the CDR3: TGTGCCAGCAGCGTTGACAGGGGGAGAGAGACCCAGTACTTC. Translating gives CASSVDRGRETQYF.

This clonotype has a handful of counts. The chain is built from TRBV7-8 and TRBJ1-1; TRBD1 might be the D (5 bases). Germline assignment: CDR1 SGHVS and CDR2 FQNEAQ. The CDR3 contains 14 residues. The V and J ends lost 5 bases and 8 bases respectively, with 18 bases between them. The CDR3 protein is CASSPEYGGSEAFF. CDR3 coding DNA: TGTGCCAGCAGCCCCGAATATGGGGGATCCGAAGCTTTCTTT.

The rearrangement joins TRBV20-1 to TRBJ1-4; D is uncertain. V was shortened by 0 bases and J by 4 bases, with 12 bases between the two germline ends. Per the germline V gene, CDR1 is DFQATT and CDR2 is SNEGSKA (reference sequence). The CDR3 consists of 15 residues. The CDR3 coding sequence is TGCAGTGCTAGAGATCCGTGGACGGATAATGAAAAACTGTTTTTT. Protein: CSARDPWTDNEKLFF.

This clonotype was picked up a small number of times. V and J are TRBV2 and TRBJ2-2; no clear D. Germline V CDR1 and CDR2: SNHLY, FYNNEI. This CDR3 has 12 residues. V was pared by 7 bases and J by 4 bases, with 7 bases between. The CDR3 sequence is CASTRGTGELFF. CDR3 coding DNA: TGTGCCAGCACCAGAGGCACCGGGGAGCTGTTTTTT. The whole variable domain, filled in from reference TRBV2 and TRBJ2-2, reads EPEVTQTPSHQVTQMGQEVILRCVPISNHLYFYWYRQILGQKVEFLVSFYNNEISEKSEIFDDQFSVERPDGSNFTLKIRSTKLEDSAMYFCASTRGTGELFFGEGSRLTVL.

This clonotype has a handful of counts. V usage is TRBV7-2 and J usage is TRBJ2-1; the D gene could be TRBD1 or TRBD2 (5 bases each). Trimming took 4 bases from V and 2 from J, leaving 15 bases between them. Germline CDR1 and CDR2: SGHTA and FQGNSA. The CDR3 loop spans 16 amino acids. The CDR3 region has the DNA TGTGCCAGCAGCTCCAGGCCCCCGGGGCCCTACAATGAGCAGTTCTTC. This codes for CASSSRPPGPYNEQFF.

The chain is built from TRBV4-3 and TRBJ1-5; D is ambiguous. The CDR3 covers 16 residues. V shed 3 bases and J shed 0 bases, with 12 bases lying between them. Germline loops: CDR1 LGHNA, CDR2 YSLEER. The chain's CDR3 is CASSQAWGSSNQPQHF. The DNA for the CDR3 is TGCGCCAGCAGCCAGGCCTGGGGATCTAGCAATCAGCCCCAGCATTTT.